The clone carrying this T cell receptor beta chain was picked up many times. The data were obtained in a study of metastatic and nonmetastatic thyroid tumors. Study at large: Repertoires of blood and of tissue (tumor or nodule) from malignant and benign thyroid patients were compared.

Patients had received no treatment of any kind before thyroid surgery. TCRdb reassembled clones from the PCR reads with MiXCR. The sample records fewer than 55,000 clones, roughly 16% being singletons. This receptor was identified in a female donor with papillary thyroid cancer or a benign thyroid nodule (not recorded which). Some clones in this sample may be carry-over from other donors' samples. Sequenced material: blood.

This CDR3 is CASSPDRGPTEAFF. The CDR3 nucleotides are TGTGCCAGCAGCCCGGACAGGGGCCCCACTGAAGCTTTCTTT. The chain employs TRBV6-1 and TRBJ1-1; 9 nucleotides agree with TRBD1. V lost 6 bases and J lost 4; bases outside the gene matches: 6. Germline assignment: CDR1 MNHNS and CDR2 SASEGT. CDR3 length: 14 amino acids.